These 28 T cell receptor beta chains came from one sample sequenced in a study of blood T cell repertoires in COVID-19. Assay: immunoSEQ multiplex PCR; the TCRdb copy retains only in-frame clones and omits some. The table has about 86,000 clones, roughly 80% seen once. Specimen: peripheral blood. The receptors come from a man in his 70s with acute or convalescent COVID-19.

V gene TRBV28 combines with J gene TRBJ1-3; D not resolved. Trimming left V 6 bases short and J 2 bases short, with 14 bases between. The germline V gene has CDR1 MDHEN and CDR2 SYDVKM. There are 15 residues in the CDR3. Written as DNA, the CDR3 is TGTGCCAGCAGCGTGGCTAGGCCTGCTGGAAACACCATATATTTT. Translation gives CASSVARPAGNTIYF.

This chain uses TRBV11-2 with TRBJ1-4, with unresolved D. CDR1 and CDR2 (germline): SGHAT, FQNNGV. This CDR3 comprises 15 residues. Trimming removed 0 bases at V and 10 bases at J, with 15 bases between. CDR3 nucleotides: TGTGCCAGCAGCTTAGACGGGGTTGCGTTTGGAAAACTGTTTTTT. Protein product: CASSLDGVAFGKLFF.

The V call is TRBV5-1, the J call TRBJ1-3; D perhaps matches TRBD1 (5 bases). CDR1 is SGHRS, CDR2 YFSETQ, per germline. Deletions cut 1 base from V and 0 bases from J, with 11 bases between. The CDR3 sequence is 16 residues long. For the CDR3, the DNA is TGCGCCAGCAGCTTGAGCGGGGGAATCTCTGGAAACACCATATATTTT. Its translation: CASSLSGGISGNTIYF. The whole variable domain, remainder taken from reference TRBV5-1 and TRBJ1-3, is KAGVTQTPRYLIKTRGQQVTLSCSPISGHRSVSWYQQTPGQGLQFLFEYFSETQRNKGNFPGRFSGRQFSNSRSEMNVSTLELGDSALYLCASSLSGGISGNTIYFGEGSWLTVV.

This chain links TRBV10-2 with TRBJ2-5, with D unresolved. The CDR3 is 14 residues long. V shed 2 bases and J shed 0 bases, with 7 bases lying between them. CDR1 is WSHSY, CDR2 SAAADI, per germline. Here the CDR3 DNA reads TGCGCCAGCAGTGAGCAGAGCGACCAAGAGACCCAGTACTTC. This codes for CASSEQSDQETQYF.

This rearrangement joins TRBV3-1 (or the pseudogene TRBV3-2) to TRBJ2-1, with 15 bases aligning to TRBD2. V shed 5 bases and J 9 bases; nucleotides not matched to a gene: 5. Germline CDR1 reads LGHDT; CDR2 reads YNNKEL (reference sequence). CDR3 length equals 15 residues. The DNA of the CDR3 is TGTGCCAGCAGCTCCGGACTAGCGGGGGGGCGTGAGCAGTTCTTC. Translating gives CASSSGLAGGREQFF.

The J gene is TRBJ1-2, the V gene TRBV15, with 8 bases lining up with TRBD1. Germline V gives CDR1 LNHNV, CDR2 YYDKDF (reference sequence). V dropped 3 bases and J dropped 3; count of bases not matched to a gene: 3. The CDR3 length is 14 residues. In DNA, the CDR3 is TGTGCCACCAGCAGGGACAGGGCGGACTATGGCTACACCTTC. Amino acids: CATSRDRADYGYTF.

CDR3 residues: CASSQAGQPYEQYF. CDR3 nucleotides: TGTGCCAGCAGCCAGGCGGGACAGCCCTACGAGCAGTACTTC. This chain uses TRBV4-2 with TRBJ2-7; D perhaps matches TRBD1 (7 bases). V lost 3 bases to trimming and J lost 2 bases, with 11 bases between them. Germline V gene lookup returns CDR1 LGHNA and CDR2 YNFKEQ. CDR3 length equals 14 residues.

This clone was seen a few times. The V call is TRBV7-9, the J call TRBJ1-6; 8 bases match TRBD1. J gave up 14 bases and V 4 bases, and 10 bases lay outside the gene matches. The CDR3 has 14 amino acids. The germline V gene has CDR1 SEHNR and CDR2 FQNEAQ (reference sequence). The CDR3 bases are TGTGCCAGCAGCTCCGGGACAGGCCCTAGGGCCCTCCACTTT. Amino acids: CASSSGTGPRALHF.

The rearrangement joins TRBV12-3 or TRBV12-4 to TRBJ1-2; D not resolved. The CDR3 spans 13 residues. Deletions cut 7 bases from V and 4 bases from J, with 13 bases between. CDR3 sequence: CASNSGSRYGYTF. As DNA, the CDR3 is TGTGCCAGCAATTCCGGGAGCCGCTATGGCTACACCTTC.

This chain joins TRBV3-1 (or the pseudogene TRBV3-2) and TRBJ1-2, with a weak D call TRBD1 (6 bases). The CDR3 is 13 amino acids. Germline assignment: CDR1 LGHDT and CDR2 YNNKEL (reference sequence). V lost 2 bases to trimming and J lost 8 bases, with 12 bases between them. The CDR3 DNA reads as TGTGCCAGCAGCCAAAAACAGGGTCGGGGCTACACCTTC. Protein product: CASSQKQGRGYTF.

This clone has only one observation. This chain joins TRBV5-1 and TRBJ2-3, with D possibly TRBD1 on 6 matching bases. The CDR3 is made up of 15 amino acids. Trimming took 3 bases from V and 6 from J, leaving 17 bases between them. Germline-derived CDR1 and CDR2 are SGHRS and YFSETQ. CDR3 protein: CASSSPGADRDTQYF. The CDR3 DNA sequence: TGCGCCAGCAGCTCCCCAGGGGCCGACCGGGATACGCAGTATTTT.

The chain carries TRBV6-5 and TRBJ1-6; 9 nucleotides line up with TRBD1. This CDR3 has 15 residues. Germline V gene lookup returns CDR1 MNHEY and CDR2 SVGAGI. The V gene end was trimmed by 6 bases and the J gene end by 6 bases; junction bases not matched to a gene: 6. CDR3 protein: CASRADRGFNSPLHF. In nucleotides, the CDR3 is TGTGCCAGCAGGGCTGACAGGGGGTTTAATTCACCCCTCCACTTT.

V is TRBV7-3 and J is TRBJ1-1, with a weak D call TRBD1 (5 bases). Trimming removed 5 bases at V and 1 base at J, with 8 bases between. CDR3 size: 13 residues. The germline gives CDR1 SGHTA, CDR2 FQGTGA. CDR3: CASSPGQNTEAFF. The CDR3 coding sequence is TGTGCCAGCAGCCCCGGACAGAACACTGAAGCTTTCTTT.

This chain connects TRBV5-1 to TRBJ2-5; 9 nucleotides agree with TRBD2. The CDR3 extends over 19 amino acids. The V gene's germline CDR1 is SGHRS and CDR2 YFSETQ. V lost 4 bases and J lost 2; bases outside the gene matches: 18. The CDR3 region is CASSPTQRPSGGLQETQYF. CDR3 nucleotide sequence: TGCGCCAGCAGCCCCACTCAAAGACCGAGCGGGGGGCTTCAAGAGACCCAGTACTTC. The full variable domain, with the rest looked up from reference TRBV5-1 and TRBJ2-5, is KAGVTQTPRYLIKTRGQQVTLSCSPISGHRSVSWYQQTPGQGLQFLFEYFSETQRNKGNFPGRFSGRQFSNSRSEMNVSTLELGDSALYLCASSPTQRPSGGLQETQYFGPGTRLLVL.

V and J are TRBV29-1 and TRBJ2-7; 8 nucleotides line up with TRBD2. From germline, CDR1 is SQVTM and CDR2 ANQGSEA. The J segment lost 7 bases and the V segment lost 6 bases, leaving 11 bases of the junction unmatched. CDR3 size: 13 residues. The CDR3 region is CSVPGRGLGEQYF. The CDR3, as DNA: TGCAGCGTACCCGGGAGGGGTTTGGGGGAGCAGTACTTC.

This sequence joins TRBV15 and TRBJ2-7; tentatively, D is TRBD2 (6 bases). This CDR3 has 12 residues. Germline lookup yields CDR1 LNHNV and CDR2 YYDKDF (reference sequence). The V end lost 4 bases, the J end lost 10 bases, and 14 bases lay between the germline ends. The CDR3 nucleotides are TGTGCCACCAGCACGTCTGGGGGGATACAGTACGTC. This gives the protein CATSTSGGIQYV.

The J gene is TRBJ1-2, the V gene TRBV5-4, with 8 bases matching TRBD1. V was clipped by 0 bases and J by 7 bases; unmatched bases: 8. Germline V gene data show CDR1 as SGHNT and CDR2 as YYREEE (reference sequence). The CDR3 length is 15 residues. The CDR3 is CASSLGDRPFGGYTF. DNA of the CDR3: TGTGCCAGCAGCTTGGGGGACAGGCCCTTTGGTGGCTACACCTTC.

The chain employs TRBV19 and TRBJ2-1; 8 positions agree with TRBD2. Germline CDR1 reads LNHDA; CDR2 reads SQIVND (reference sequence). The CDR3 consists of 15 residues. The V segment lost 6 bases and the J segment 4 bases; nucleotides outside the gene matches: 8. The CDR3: CASSDRGGIYNEQFF. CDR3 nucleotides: TGTGCCAGTAGCGACCGGGGGGGGATTTACAATGAGCAGTTCTTC.

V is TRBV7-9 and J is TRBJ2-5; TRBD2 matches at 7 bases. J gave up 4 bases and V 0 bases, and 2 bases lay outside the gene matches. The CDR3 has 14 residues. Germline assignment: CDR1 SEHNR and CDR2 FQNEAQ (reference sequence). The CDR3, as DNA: TGTGCCAGCAGCTTAGCGACTAGCCGAGAGACCCAGTACTTC. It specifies CASSLATSRETQYF.

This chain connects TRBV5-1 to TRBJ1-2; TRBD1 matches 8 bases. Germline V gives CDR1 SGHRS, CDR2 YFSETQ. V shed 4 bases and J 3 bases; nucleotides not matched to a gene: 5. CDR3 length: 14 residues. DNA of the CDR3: TGCGCCAGCAGCGGGACAGGAGGGCACTATGGCTACACCTTC. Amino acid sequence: CASSGTGGHYGYTF.

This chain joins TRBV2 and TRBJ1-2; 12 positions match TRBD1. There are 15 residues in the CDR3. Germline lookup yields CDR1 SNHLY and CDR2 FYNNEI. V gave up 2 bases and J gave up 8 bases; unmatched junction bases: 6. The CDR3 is CASSELGQGAEGYTF. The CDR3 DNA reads TGTGCCAGCAGTGAATTGGGACAGGGGGCCGAAGGCTACACCTTC.

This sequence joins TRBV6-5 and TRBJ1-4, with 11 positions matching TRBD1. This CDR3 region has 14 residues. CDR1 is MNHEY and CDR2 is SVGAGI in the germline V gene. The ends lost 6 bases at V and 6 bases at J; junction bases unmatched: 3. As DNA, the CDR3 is TGTGCCAGCAGCGGGGACAGGGGGTATGAAAAACTGTTTTTT. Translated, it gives CASSGDRGYEKLFF.

CDR3: CAISGGGRQRGTEAFF. In DNA form, the CDR3 reads TGTGCCATCAGTGGCGGGGGTCGGCAGAGGGGCACTGAAGCTTTCTTT. The rearrangement uses TRBV10-3 and TRBJ1-1, with D maybe TRBD1 (5 bases). V was pared by 4 bases and J by 4 bases, with 19 bases between. CDR1 and CDR2 from the germline V gene are ENHRY and SYGVKD. The CDR3 spans 16 residues.

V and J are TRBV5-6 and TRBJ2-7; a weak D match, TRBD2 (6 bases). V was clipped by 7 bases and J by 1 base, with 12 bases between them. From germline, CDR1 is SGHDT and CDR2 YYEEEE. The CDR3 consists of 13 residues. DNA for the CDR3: TGTGCCAGCGCATCCGGGACTTCCTACGAGCAGTACGTC. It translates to CASASGTSYEQYV.

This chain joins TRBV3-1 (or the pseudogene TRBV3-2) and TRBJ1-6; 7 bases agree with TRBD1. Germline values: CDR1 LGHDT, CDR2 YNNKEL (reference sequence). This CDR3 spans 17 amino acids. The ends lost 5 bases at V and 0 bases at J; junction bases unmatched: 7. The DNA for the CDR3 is TGTGCCAGCAGCAAGGGACAGCTGAGCTCCTATAATTCACCCCTCCACTTT. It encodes CASSKGQLSSYNSPLHF.

The CDR3 here is CASSLNQRAYNEQFF. The CDR3 coding sequence is TGTGCCAGCAGCTTAAACCAGCGGGCCTACAATGAGCAGTTCTTC. The chain has TRBV7-9 and TRBJ2-1, with D possibly being TRBD2 (6 bases). V lost 2 bases and J lost 2, with 10 bases in between. The germline gives CDR1 SEHNR, CDR2 FQNEAQ (reference sequence). The CDR3 runs 15 residues.

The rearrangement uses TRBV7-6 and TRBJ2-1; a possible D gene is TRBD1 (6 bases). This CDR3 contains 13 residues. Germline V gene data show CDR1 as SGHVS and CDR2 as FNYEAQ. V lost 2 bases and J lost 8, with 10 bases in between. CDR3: CASSLLPGDEQFF. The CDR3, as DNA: TGTGCCAGCAGCTTACTCCCAGGGGATGAGCAGTTCTTC.

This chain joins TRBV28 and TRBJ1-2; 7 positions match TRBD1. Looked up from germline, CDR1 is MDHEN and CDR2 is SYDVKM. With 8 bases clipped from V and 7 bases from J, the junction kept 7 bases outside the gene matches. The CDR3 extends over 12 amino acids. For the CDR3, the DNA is TGTGCCAGCGGGAAGGGGGCGCGTGGCTACACCTTC. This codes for CASGKGARGYTF.